These 20 T cell receptor beta chains originate from one sample sequenced in a study of T cell repertoires in cytomegalovirus infection. TCRdb reanalysed the reads using MiXCR and keeps one entry per CDR3 protein. Of more than 400,000 distinct CDR3 sequences listed, about 25% are singletons. Sample: PBMCs. The receptor source for this set is a human donor in good health (CMV status not recorded). Some clones in this sample may be carry-over from other donors' samples.

The J gene is TRBJ2-1, the V gene TRBV2; no reliable D call. The CDR3 runs to 12 residues. Germline loops: CDR1 SNHLY, CDR2 FYNNEI. The ends were cut back, 5 bases at V and 5 bases at J, with 7 bases in the middle. DNA of the CDR3: TGTGCCAGCAGTCGAGAGAACAATGAGCAGTTCTTC. Protein sequence: CASSRENNEQFF.

The V gene is TRBV25-1, the J gene TRBJ2-3; D unclear. Deletions cut 5 bases from V and 7 bases from J, with 16 bases between. The germline gives CDR1 MGHDK, CDR2 SYGVNS. CDR3 length: 14 amino acids. The CDR3 DNA is TGTGCCAGCAGTCTCAGCATCTCCACGTATACGCAGTATTTT. Encoded protein: CASSLSISTYTQYF.

This clonotype was counted once. With a much larger clone just one base away, this may be a read error. The chain is built from TRBV28 and TRBJ1-1; 8 bases are a match to TRBD1. The CDR3 contains 17 residues. Trimming took 5 bases from V and 2 from J; bases not matched to a gene: 13. The germline gives CDR1 MDHEN, CDR2 SYDVKM. The CDR3 spells CASSNIGTGIVNTEAFF. As DNA, the CDR3 is TGTGCCAGCAGTAACATCGGGACAGGTATCGTCAACACTGAAGCTTTCTTT.

The chain combines TRBV6-5 with TRBJ2-3; no clear D. The length of the CDR3 is 16 residues. Germline lookup yields CDR1 MNHEY and CDR2 SVGAGI. V lost 5 bases and J 0 bases, leaving 15 bases between the germline ends. The CDR3 region has the DNA TGTGCCAGCAGTGAAATCGTACAGACTAGCACAGATACGCAGTATTTT. Its protein product is CASSEIVQTSTDTQYF.

In its sample, this clonotype was seen many times. The chain combines TRBV11-2 with TRBJ2-3; D gene unclear. Looked up from germline, CDR1 is SGHAT and CDR2 is FQNNGV. This CDR3 region has 12 residues. Trimming shortened V by 6 bases and J by 5 bases, and 9 bases separated the two germline ends. CDR3 DNA: TGTGCCAGCAGGCTAGATGGAGATACGCAGTATTTT. Its protein is CASRLDGDTQYF.

V usage is TRBV20-1 and J usage is TRBJ2-5; a possible D gene is TRBD2 (6 bases). The CDR3 is 11 residues long. V was pared by 2 bases and J by 5 bases, with 6 bases between. Looked up from germline, CDR1 is DFQATT and CDR2 is SNEGSKA (reference sequence). In DNA form, the CDR3 reads TGCAGTGCTAGACGGGAGGAGACCCAGTACTTC. Encoded protein: CSARREETQYF.

This clonotype was counted a few times. The V gene is TRBV6-2 or TRBV6-3, the J gene TRBJ2-3, with unresolved D. Trimming pared 7 bases from V and 5 bases from J, leaving 19 bases between. This CDR3 spans 15 amino acids. CDR1 is MNHEY, CDR2 SVGEGT, per germline. CDR3 region: CASTKGRGVEDTQYF. CDR3 DNA sequence: TGTGCCAGCACCAAAGGTCGAGGCGTGGAAGATACGCAGTATTTT.

This clonotype was seen a few times. The chain has TRBV6-2 or TRBV6-3 and TRBJ1-4; D remains ambiguous. In germline, CDR1 is MNHEY, CDR2 SVGEGT. The CDR3 consists of 15 residues. Trimming removed 6 bases from V and 0 bases from J, with 11 bases in between. The CDR3 coding sequence is TGTGCCAGCAGCCTACTATCAGCAACTAATGAAAAACTGTTTTTT. Protein product: CASSLLSATNEKLFF.

This clonotype was counted ten times or more. J is TRBJ2-3 and V is TRBV12-3 or TRBV12-4, with TRBD1 identical over 11 bases. V shed 7 bases and J 5 bases; nucleotides not matched to a gene: 11. This CDR3 is built from 16 residues. CDR3 in amino acids: CASTTAGTGGRDTQYF. CDR3 nucleotides: TGTGCCAGCACCACCGCCGGGACAGGGGGGCGAGATACGCAGTATTTT.

The chain employs TRBV6-5 and TRBJ1-1; no definite D call. The germline gives CDR1 MNHEY, CDR2 SVGAGI. V was pared by 7 bases and J by 0 bases, with 24 bases between. This CDR3 comprises 18 residues. The CDR3 coding sequence is TGTGCCAGCAAGTTCATTAGGTTCGGTTCAGGACTGAACACTGAAGCTTTCTTT. Its translation is CASKFIRFGSGLNTEAFF.

The gene calls are TRBV20-1 and TRBJ1-1, with D unclear. The CDR3 spans 12 residues. Trimming left V 5 bases short and J 1 base short, with 8 bases between. Germline CDR1 DFQATT, CDR2 SNEGSKA (reference sequence). Here the CDR3 reads CSALDPNTEAFF. Here the CDR3 DNA reads TGCAGTGCTTTAGACCCGAACACTGAAGCTTTCTTT.

The rearrangement links TRBV7-9 to TRBJ2-3; no definite D call. CDR1 and CDR2 from the germline V gene are SEHNR and FQNEAQ (reference sequence). Trimming took off 4 bases at V and 4 bases at J, with 6 bases between the two ends. The CDR3 spans 12 residues. The CDR3 coding sequence is TGTGCCAGCAGCTCGGCGGCAGATACGCAGTATTTT. This codes for CASSSAADTQYF.

The genes are TRBV19 and TRBJ2-1; D gene uncertain. CDR1 LNHDA and CDR2 SQIVND come from the germline V gene (reference sequence). The CDR3 length is 15 residues. Trimming pared 8 bases from V and 6 bases from J, leaving 20 bases between. The CDR3 sequence: CASSWRLLISNEQFF. As DNA, the CDR3 is TGTGCCAGTTCCTGGCGGTTACTCATATCCAATGAGCAGTTCTTC.

Of note for this clonotype: Since a much larger clone is just one base distant, this may be a read error. V usage is TRBV7-2 and J usage is TRBJ2-3, with D possibly being TRBD2 (5 bases). CDR3 size: 14 residues. Germline-derived CDR1 and CDR2 are SGHTA and FQGNSA. Trimming removed 1 base at V and 8 bases at J, with 13 bases between. CDR3 region: CASSLELVGPTQYF. CDR3 bases: TGTGCCAGCAGCTTAGAACTAGTGGGCCCTACGCAGTATTTT.

The chain combines TRBV5-6 with TRBJ1-5, with a weak D call TRBD1 (6 bases). Trimming pared 3 bases from V and 0 bases from J, leaving 10 bases between. Germline V gene sequence: CDR1 SGHDT, CDR2 YYEEEE. There are 15 residues in the CDR3. The CDR3 region is CASSSEGDSNQPQHF. DNA for the CDR3: TGTGCCAGCAGCTCTGAGGGGGATAGCAATCAGCCCCAGCATTTT.

This clonotype showed up just once. The chain couples TRBV11-3 to TRBJ2-1, with D possibly being TRBD2 (6 bases). V lost 3 bases, J lost 2 bases, and 14 bases lay in between. Germline lookup yields CDR1 SGHNT and CDR2 YENEEA. This CDR3 is built from 16 residues. CDR3 sequence (DNA): TGTGCCAGCAGCTTCTCGGTACCGGGGGCCTACAATGAGCAGTTCTTC. It yields the protein CASSFSVPGAYNEQFF.

The gene calls are TRBV19 and TRBJ2-1, with 8 positions matching TRBD2. The V gene's germline CDR1 is LNHDA and CDR2 SQIVND (reference sequence). The CDR3 length is 15 residues. V shed 10 bases and J 3 bases; nucleotides not matched to a gene: 11. The CDR3 spells CATQKPGGNYNEQFF. The CDR3 DNA reads TGTGCCACCCAAAAACCGGGAGGGAACTACAATGAGCAGTTCTTC.

This clonotype was detected only a few times. The CDR3 nucleotides are TGCGCCAGCAGCCAGGGGTGGAGCCTCTATGGCTACACCTTC. Its translation: CASSQGWSLYGYTF. The chain is built from TRBV4-1 and TRBJ1-2, with D unresolved. In germline, CDR1 is MGHRA, CDR2 YSYEKL. V gave up 3 bases and J gave up 4 bases, with 12 bases separating them. This CDR3 region has 14 residues.

This chain uses TRBV7-2 with TRBJ1-5; D is uncertain. Germline V gene sequence: CDR1 SGHTA, CDR2 FQGNSA. Trimming left V 1 base short and J 0 bases short, with 19 bases between. The CDR3 spans 19 residues. The CDR3: CASSLEVVPRAYSNQPQHF. Here the CDR3 DNA reads TGTGCCAGCAGCTTAGAGGTCGTCCCGCGGGCATATAGCAATCAGCCCCAGCATTTT.

Only one count was recorded for this clonotype. This chain uses TRBV18 with TRBJ1-5; D may be TRBD1 (5 bases). Germline loops: CDR1 KGHSH, CDR2 LQKENI. The CDR3 contains 16 residues. V lost 2 bases and J lost 2, with 13 bases in between. The CDR3 DNA follows: TGTGCCAGCTCACCAAACGGAGGGGTGGGCAATCAGCCCCAGCATTTT. Its translation: CASSPNGGVGNQPQHF. The entire variable domain, with the rest obtained from reference TRBV18 and TRBJ1-5, is as follows: NAGVMQNPRHLVRRRGQEARLRCSPMKGHSHVYWYRQLPEEGLKFMVYLQKENIIDESGMPKERFSAEFPKEGPSILRIQQVVRGDSAAYFCASSPNGGVGNQPQHFGDGTRLSIL.